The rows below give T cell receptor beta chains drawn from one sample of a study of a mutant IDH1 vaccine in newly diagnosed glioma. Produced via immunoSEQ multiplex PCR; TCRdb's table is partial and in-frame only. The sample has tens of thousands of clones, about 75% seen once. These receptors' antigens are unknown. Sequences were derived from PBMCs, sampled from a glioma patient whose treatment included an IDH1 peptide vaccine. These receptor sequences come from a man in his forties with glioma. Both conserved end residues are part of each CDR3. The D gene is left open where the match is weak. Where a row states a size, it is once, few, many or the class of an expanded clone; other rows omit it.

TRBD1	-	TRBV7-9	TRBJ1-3	CASSPGTGVGGNTIYF	TGTGCCAGCAGCCCCGGGACAGGGGTTGGAGGAAACACCATATATTTT
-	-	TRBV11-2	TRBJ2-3	CASSFVRNTQYF	TGTGCCAGCAGCTTCGTACGTAATACGCAGTATTTT
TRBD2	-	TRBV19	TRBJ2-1	CATSGRERRNEQFF	TGTGCCACCTCCGGGAGGGAGAGGCGCAATGAGCAGTTCTTC
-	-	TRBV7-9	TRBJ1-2	CASSPWDRPNYGYTF	TGTGCCAGCAGTCCCTGGGACCGCCCTAACTATGGCTACACCTTC
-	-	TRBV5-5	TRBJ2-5	CASSLEGQQEGTQYF	TGTGCCAGCAGCTTGGAGGGCCAACAAGAGGGGACCCAGTACTTC
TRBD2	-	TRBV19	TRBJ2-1	CASSPGTSGRGSYNEQFF	TGTGCCAGTAGTCCCGGGACTAGCGGGAGGGGCTCCTACAATGAGCAGTTCTTC
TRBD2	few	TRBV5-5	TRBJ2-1	CASRPTSGAYNEQFF	TGTGCCAGCAGGCCGACTAGCGGGGCCTACAATGAGCAGTTCTTC
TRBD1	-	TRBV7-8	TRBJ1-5	CASSLGTGYQPQHF	TGTGCCAGCAGCCTCGGGACAGGTTATCAGCCCCAGCATTTT
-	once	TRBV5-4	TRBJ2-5	CASSLLKETQYF	TGTGCCAGCAGCTTGCTGAAGGAGACCCAGTACTTC
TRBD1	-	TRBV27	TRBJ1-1	CASSLRGTATEAFF	TGTGCCAGCAGTTTACGCGGGACAGCCACTGAAGCTTTCTTT
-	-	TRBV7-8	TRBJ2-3	CASSLGRSTDTQYF	TGTGCCAGCAGCTTAGGACGGAGCACAGATACGCAGTATTTT
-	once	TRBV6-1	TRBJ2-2	CASSLDSHTGELFF	TGTGCCAGCAGCCTTGACAGTCACACCGGGGAGCTGTTTTTT
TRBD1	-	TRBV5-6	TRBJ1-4	CASSQGQARIQDEKLFF	TGTGCCAGCAGCCAGGGACAGGCCCGAATTCAGGATGAAAAACTGTTTTTT
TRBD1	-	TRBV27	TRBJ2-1	CASSFRGTGEFFFF	TGTGCCAGCAGTTTCCGGGGGACAGGGGAATTTTTTTTCTTC
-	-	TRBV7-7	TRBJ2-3	CASSLVVGGVDTQYF	TGTGCCAGCAGCTTAGTCGTTGGAGGAGTAGATACGCAGTATTTT
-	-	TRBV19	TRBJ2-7	CASRLSSDGHEQYF	TGTGCCAGTAGACTCTCCAGCGACGGCCACGAGCAGTACTTC
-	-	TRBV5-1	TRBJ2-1	CASSLTGPYNEQFF	TGCGCCAGCAGCTTGACAGGGCCCTACAATGAGCAGTTCTTC
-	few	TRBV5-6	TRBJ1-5	CASSLEGRGPQHF	TGTGCCAGCAGCTTGGAAGGGCGGGGGCCCCAGCATTTT
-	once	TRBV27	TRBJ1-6	CASKRISPLHF	TGTGCCAGCAAGCGGATTTCACCCCTCCACTTT
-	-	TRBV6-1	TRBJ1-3	CASSELSSGNTIYF	TGTGCCAGCAGTGAACTCAGCTCTGGAAACACCATATATTTT
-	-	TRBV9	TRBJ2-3	CASSGGGSDTQYF	TGTGCCAGCAGCGGTGGAGGATCAGATACGCAGTATTTT
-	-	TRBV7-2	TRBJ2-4	CASSLSTGENIQYF	TGTGCCAGCAGCTTATCGACAGGTGAAAACATTCAGTACTTC
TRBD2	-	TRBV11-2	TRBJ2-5	CASSLAGPSGGLGETQYF	TGTGCCAGCAGCTTAGCCGGTCCTAGCGGAGGGTTAGGGGAGACCCAGTACTTC
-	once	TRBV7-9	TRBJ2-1	CASDLPGRSFNEQFF	TGTGCCAGCGACCTACCGGGCCGATCCTTCAATGAGCAGTTCTTC
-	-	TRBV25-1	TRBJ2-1	CASSDPLGGFNNEQFF	TGTGCCAGCAGTGACCCTTTGGGCGGTTTCAACAATGAGCAGTTCTTC
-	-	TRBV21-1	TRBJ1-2	CASSKAGRVYGYTF	TGTGCCAGCAGCAAAGCGGGCAGGGTCTATGGCTACACCTTC
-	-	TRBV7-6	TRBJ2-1	CASSLAGLNEQFF	TGTGCCAGCAGCTTAGCGGGGCTCAATGAGCAGTTCTTC
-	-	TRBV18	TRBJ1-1	CASSPPRDPRGTEAFF	TGTGCCAGCTCACCACCGCGGGATCCCCGGGGGACTGAAGCTTTCTTT
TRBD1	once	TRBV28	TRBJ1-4	CASSFLDRGPNEKLFF	TGTGCCAGCAGTTTCCTTGACAGGGGGCCTAATGAAAAACTGTTTTTT
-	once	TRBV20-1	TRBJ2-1	CSALDANEQFF	TGCAGTGCCTTAGACGCCAATGAGCAGTTCTTC
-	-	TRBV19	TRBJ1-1	CASSIGQGSTEAFF	TGTGCCAGTAGTATCGGTCAGGGTAGCACTGAAGCTTTCTTT
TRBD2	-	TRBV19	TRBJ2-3	CASSILAGGADTQYF	TGTGCCAGTAGTATTCTAGCGGGAGGAGCAGATACGCAGTATTTT
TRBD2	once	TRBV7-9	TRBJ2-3	CASSYGLAGGPVPADTQYF	TGTGCCAGCAGCTACGGACTAGCGGGAGGGCCGGTTCCGGCAGATACGCAGTATTTT
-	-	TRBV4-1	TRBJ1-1	CASSPIATGGHGGNTEAFF	TGCGCCAGCAGCCCGATCGCGACCGGGGGGCATGGTGGGAACACTGAAGCTTTCTTT
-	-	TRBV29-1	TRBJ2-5	CSVEIGGEETQYF	TGCAGCGTTGAAATAGGTGGGGAAGAGACCCAGTACTTC
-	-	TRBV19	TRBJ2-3	CASSMDGGPTDTQYF	TGTGCCAGTAGTATGGACGGCGGACCCACAGATACGCAGTATTTT
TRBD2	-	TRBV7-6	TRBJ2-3	CASSSGLAGVTQYF	TGTGCCAGCAGCTCGGGACTAGCGGGAGTAACGCAGTATTTT
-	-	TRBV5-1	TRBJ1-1	CASSSIQVNTEAFF	TGCGCCAGCAGCTCGATACAGGTTAACACTGAAGCTTTCTTT
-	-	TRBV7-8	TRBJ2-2	CASSTRTRGTGELFF	TGTGCCAGCAGCACTCGGACGAGGGGGACCGGGGAGCTGTTTTTT
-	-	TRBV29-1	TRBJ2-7	CSVGGDGTPSSYEQYF	TGCAGCGTTGGTGGTGACGGGACACCGAGCTCCTACGAGCAGTACTTC
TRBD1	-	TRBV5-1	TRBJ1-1	CASSLGRGLGGTEAFF	TGCGCCAGCAGCTTAGGCAGGGGGCTTGGGGGCACTGAAGCTTTCTTT
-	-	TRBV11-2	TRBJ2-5	CASSPRPGEETQYF	TGTGCCAGCAGTCCGCGGCCCGGAGAAGAGACCCAGTACTTC
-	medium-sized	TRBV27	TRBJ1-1	CASSLSGSMNTEAFF	TGTGCCAGCAGTTTATCCGGGTCGATGAACACTGAAGCTTTCTTT